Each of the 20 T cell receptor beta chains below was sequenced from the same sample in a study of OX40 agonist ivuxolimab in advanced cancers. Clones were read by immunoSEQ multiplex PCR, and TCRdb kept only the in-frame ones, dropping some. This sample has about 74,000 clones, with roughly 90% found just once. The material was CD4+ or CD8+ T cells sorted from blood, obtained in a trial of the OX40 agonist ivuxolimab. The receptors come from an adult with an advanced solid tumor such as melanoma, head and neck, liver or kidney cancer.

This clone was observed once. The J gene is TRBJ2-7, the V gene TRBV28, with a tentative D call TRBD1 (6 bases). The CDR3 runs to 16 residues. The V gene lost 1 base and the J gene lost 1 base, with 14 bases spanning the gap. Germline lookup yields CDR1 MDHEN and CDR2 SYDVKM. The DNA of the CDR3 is TGTGCCAGCAGTTTATACAGGGCCTTAACTTCCTACGAGCAGTACTTC. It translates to CASSLYRALTSYEQYF.

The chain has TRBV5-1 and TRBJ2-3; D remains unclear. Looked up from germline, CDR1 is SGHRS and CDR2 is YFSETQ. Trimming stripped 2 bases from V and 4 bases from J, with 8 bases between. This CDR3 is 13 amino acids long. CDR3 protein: CASSFAAADTQYF. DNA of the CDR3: TGCGCCAGCAGCTTTGCAGCAGCAGATACGCAGTATTTT.

The CDR3 sequence: CASSAWTSGSGNEQFF. CDR3 nucleotide sequence: TGTGCCAGCAGCGCATGGACTAGCGGGAGTGGCAATGAGCAGTTCTTC. The rearrangement links TRBV7-9 to TRBJ2-1, with TRBD2 matching over 13 bases. This CDR3 contains 16 residues. V was clipped by 5 bases and J by 6 bases; unmatched bases: 7. In germline, CDR1 is SEHNR, CDR2 FQNEAQ (reference sequence).

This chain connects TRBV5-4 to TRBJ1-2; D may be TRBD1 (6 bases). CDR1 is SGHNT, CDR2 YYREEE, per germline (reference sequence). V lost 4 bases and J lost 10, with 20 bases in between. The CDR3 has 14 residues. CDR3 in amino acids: CASSPPDRPGVYTF. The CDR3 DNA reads TGTGCCAGCAGCCCTCCTGACAGGCCCGGGGTCTACACCTTC.

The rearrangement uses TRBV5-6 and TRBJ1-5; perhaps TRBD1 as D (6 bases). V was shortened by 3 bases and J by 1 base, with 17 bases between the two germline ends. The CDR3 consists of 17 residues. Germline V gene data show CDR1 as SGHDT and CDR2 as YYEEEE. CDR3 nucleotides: TGTGCCAGCAGCTCGGAAGTGGGGGCTATAAGCAATCAGCCCCAGCATTTT. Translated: CASSSEVGAISNQPQHF.

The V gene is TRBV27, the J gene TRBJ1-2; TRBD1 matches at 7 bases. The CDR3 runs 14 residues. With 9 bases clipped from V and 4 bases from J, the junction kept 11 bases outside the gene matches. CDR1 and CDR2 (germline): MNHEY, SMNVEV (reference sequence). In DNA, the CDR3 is TGTGCCAGTCGGAGGGTCAGGGGGTTCTATGGCTACACCTTC. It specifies CASRRVRGFYGYTF.

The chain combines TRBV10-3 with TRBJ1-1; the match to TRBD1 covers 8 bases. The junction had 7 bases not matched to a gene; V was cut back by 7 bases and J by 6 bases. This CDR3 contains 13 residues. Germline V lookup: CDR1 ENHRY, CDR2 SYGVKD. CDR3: CAITPTGESEAFF. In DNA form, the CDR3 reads TGTGCCATCACCCCGACAGGGGAGTCTGAAGCTTTCTTT.

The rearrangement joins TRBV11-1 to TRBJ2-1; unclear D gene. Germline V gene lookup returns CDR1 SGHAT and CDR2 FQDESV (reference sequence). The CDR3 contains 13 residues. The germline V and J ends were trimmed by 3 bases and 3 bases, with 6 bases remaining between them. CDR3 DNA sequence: TGTGCCAGCAGCTTTCTGGACTACAATGAGCAGTTCTTC. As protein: CASSFLDYNEQFF.

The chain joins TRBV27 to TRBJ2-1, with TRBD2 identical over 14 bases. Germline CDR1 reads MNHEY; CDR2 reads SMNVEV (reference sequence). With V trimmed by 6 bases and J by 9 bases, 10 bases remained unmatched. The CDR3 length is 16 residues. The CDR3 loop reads CASRHGTSGSRGEQFF. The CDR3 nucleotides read TGTGCCAGCAGGCATGGGACTAGCGGGAGTAGGGGTGAGCAGTTCTTC.

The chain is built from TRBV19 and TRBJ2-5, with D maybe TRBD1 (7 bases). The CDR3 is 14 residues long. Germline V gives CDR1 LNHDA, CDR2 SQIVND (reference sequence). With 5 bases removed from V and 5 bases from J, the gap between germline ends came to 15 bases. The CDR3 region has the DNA TGTGCCAGTAGTCTGACAGGGAGGATGGAGACCCAGTACTTC. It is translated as CASSLTGRMETQYF.

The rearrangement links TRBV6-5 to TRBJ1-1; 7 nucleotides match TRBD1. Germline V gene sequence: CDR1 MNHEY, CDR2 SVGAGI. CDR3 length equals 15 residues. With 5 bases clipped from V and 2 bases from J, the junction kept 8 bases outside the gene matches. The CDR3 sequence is CASSIRTGANTEAFF. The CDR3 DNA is TGTGCCAGCAGTATCCGGACAGGAGCTAACACTGAAGCTTTCTTT.

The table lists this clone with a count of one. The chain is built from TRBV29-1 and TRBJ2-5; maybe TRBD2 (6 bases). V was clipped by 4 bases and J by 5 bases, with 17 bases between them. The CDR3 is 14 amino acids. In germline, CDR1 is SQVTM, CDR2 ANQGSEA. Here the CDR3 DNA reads TGCAGCGTTGTTGTTCCAGCGGGCTGGGAGACCCAGTACTTC. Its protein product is CSVVVPAGWETQYF.

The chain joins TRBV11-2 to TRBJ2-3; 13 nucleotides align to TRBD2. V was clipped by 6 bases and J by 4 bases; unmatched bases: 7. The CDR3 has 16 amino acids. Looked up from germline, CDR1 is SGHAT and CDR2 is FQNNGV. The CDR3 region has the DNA TGTGCCAGCAGTCAGACTAGCGGGAGGATGGCAGATACGCAGTATTTT. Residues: CASSQTSGRMADTQYF.

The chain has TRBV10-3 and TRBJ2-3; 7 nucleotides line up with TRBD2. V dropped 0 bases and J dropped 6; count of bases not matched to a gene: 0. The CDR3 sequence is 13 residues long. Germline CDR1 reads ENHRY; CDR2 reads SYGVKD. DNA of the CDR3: TGTGCCATCAGTGAGTCCGGGAGGGATACGCAGTATTTT. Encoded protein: CAISESGRDTQYF.

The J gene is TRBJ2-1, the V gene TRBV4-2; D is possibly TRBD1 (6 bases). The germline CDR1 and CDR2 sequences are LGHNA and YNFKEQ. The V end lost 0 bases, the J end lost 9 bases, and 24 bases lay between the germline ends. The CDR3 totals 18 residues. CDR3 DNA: TGTGCCAGCAGCCAAGAAATTTTAGGGGGATGGGGGTTTGGTGAGCAGTTCTTC. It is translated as CASSQEILGGWGFGEQFF.

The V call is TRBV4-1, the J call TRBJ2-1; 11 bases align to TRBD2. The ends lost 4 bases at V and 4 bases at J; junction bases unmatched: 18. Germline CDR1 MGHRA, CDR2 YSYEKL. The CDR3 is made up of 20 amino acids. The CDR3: CASSPVAGGTQGVRYNEQFF. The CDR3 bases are TGCGCCAGCAGCCCGGTAGCGGGAGGGACCCAAGGGGTTAGATACAATGAGCAGTTCTTC.

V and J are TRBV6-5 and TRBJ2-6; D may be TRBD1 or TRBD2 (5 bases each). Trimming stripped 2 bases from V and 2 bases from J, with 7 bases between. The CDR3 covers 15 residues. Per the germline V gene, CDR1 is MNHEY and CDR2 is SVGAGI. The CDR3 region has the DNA TGTGCCAGCAGTTACAGGGGAGCTGGGGCCAACGTCCTGACTTTC. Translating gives CASSYRGAGANVLTF.

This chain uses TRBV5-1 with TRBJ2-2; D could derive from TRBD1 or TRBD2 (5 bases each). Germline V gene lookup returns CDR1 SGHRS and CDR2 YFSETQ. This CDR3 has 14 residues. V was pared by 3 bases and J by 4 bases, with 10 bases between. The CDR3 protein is CASSSGQPTGELFF. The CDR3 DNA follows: TGCGCCAGCAGCTCGGGGCAGCCCACCGGGGAGCTGTTTTTT.

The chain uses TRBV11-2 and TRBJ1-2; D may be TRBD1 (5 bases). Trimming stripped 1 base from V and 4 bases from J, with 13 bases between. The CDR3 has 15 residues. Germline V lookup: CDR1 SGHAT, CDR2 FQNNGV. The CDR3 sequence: CASSLGGARLYGYTF. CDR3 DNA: TGTGCCAGCAGCTTAGGGGGCGCCAGGCTCTATGGCTACACCTTC. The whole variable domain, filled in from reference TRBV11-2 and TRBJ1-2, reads EAGVAQSPRYKIIEKRQSVAFWCNPISGHATLYWYQQILGQGPKLLIQFQNNGVVDDSQLPKDRFSAERLKGVDSTLKIQPAKLEDSAVYLCASSLGGARLYGYTFGSGTRLTVV.

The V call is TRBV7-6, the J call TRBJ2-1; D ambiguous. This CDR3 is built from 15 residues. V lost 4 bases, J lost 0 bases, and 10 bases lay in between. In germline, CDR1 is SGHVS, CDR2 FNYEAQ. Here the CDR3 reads CASSSSVSSYNEQFF. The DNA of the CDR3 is TGTGCCAGCAGCTCCTCAGTTAGCTCCTACAATGAGCAGTTCTTC. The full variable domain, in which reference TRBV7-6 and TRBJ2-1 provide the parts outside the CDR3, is GAGVSQSPRYKVTKRGQDVALRCDPISGHVSLYWYRQALGQGPEFLTYFNYEAQQDKSGLPNDRFSAERPEGSISTLTIQRTEQRDSAMYRCASSSSVSSYNEQFFGPGTRLTVL.